Detailed here is one TCR beta chain. This sample is drawn from a study of blood T cell repertoires in COVID-19. Across the study: From the United States, Italy and Spain came samples of acute and convalescent COVID-19. Nucleic acid was either cDNA or gDNA, and it came from T cells, B-cell-depleted T cells, or PBMCs.

In the study's own analysis: Estimated nucleated cell counts came from reference gene primer amplification. Here immunoSEQ multiplex PCR was the method, and the copy in TCRdb shows in-frame clones only, minus some. Clone size and V and J calls were adopted from that table, with D and trimming inferred from the DNA. The sample carries about 12,000 clones, just over 85% recorded once. V was pared by 0 bases and J by 2 bases, with 9 bases between. The CDR3 totals 15 residues. Germline CDR1 is SGDLS and CDR2 is YYNGEE. This receptor was obtained from a human donor in a cohort sampled during active COVID-19. Sample: peripheral blood. This chain links TRBV9 with TRBJ1-3, with D hard to call. CDR3: CASSVVGEAGNTIYF. CDR3 DNA: TGTGCCAGCAGCGTAGTTGGGGAGGCTGGAAACACCATATATTTT.